The 22 T cell receptor beta chains below come from one sample, sequenced in a study of T-cell memory formation after mild COVID-19. TCRdb analysed the 5' RACE reads with MiXCR anew, one entry per CDR3 protein. The data hold hundreds of thousands of distinct CDR3 sequences, with around a sixth observed a single time. Material for sequencing was PBMCs or a T cell subset sorted from them (not recorded which). The receptors here all came from an adult woman who had mild COVID-19 (a few samples of this study predate the infection). Cell type and time point are not known.

The rearrangement links TRBV7-6 to TRBJ2-5, with 7 bases that match TRBD1. The CDR3 is 15 amino acids. The ends lost 7 bases at V and 4 bases at J; junction bases unmatched: 12. The germline gives CDR1 SGHVS, CDR2 FNYEAQ. The CDR3: CASTFGQGVRETQYF. The CDR3 DNA reads as TGTGCCAGCACCTTTGGGCAGGGGGTCCGAGAGACCCAGTACTTC.

The chain combines TRBV20-1 with TRBJ2-3; the match to TRBD2 covers 8 bases. The CDR3 is 15 amino acids. Trimming cost V 1 base and J 4 bases; bases outside gene matches: 7. Germline V gene lookup returns CDR1 DFQATT and CDR2 SNEGSKA (reference sequence). The chain's CDR3 is CSARVAGGGADTQYF. The CDR3 DNA reads as TGCAGTGCTAGAGTGGCGGGGGGAGGGGCAGATACGCAGTATTTT.

The genes are TRBV11-2 and TRBJ2-7; 8 bases agree with TRBD1. J lost 7 bases, V lost 7 bases, and 15 bases had no gene match. The CDR3 has 15 amino acids. Germline V lookup: CDR1 SGHAT, CDR2 FQNNGV. CDR3 coding DNA: TGTGCCAGCACCGTTAGGATGCAGGGGGCAGGGGAGCAGTACTTC. Its protein product is CASTVRMQGAGEQYF.

This clonotype showed up just a few times. This chain links TRBV4-1 with TRBJ2-5; no clear D gene. Germline V gives CDR1 MGHRA, CDR2 YSYEKL. This CDR3 contains 10 residues. The V end was cut by 4 bases, the J end by 11 bases, with 8 bases between. The CDR3 spells CASSPCTQYF. DNA of the CDR3: TGCGCCAGCAGCCCATGTACACAGTACTTC.

This clonotype has just a few counts. V is TRBV5-6 and J is TRBJ2-1, with 13 bases aligning to TRBD2. The length of the CDR3 is 18 residues. The V segment lost 2 bases and the J segment 1 base; nucleotides outside the gene matches: 6. The germline V gene has CDR1 SGHDT and CDR2 YYEEEE. The CDR3 coding sequence is TGTGCCAGCAGCTTCCGACTAGCGGGGGGAGGTTCCTACAATGAGCAGTTCTTC. This encodes CASSFRLAGGGSYNEQFF. The variable domain in full, completed from reference TRBV5-6 and TRBJ2-1, reads DAGVTQSPTHLIKTRGQQVTLRCSPKSGHDTVSWYQQALGQGPQFIFQYYEEEERQRGNFPDRFSGHQFPNYSSELNVNALLLGDSALYLCASSFRLAGGGSYNEQFFGPGTRLTVL.

V and J are TRBV5-5 and TRBJ2-3, with 8 bases that match TRBD2. Germline V lookup: CDR1 SGHKS, CDR2 YYEKEE (reference sequence). CDR3 size: 18 residues. V dropped 5 bases and J dropped 0; count of bases not matched to a gene: 14. For the CDR3, the DNA is TGTGCCAGCAGTCAGACTAGCGCGGAGGGGTCTAGCACAGATACGCAGTATTTT. Amino acids: CASSQTSAEGSSTDTQYF.

This clonotype showed up just a few times. The V call is TRBV3-1, the J call TRBJ2-7; D possibly matches TRBD1 or TRBD2 (6 bases each). The CDR3 extends over 13 amino acids. Trimming pared 1 base from V and 6 bases from J, leaving 10 bases between. Germline CDR1 is LGHDT and CDR2 is YNNKEL (reference sequence). The CDR3 is CASSQVGGPEQYF. The CDR3 nucleotides read TGTGCCAGCAGCCAAGTGGGGGGCCCCGAGCAGTACTTC.

The V and J genes are TRBV9 and TRBJ1-5, with a weak D call TRBD1 (5 bases). The CDR3 sequence is 14 residues long. The V and J ends lost 4 bases and 5 bases respectively, with 13 bases between them. The germline CDR1 and CDR2 sequences are SGDLS and YYNGEE. CDR3 loop: CASSSHWGDQPQHF. The CDR3 nucleotides read TGTGCCAGCAGCTCCCATTGGGGGGATCAGCCCCAGCATTTT.

This chain links TRBV15 with TRBJ2-1; TRBD2 aligns across 10 bases. V was pared by 3 bases and J by 6 bases, with 5 bases of the junction left unmatched. There are 15 residues in the CDR3. Germline assignment: CDR1 LNHNV and CDR2 YYDKDF (reference sequence). Here the CDR3 DNA reads TGTGCCACCAGCAGGGTAGCGGGGGGATCCAATGAGCAGTTCTTC. Translation: CATSRVAGGSNEQFF.

The genes are TRBV11-2 and TRBJ1-1; D gene uncertain. The V gene lost 5 bases and the J gene lost 6 bases, with 10 bases spanning the gap. CDR3 length: 12 residues. Germline values: CDR1 SGHAT, CDR2 FQNNGV. In DNA, the CDR3 is TGTGCCAGCAGCCCTGGAGTAGCTGAAGCTTTCTTT. Its translation is CASSPGVAEAFF.

The chain carries TRBV7-9 and TRBJ2-1, with TRBD1 identical over 11 bases. The CDR3 runs 16 residues. The germline V gene encodes CDR1 SEHNR and CDR2 FQNEAQ (reference sequence). The ends lost 5 bases at V and 4 bases at J; junction bases unmatched: 7. The CDR3 is CASSPRRDRGYNEQFF. The CDR3 DNA is TGTGCCAGCAGCCCCAGGAGGGACAGGGGGTACAATGAGCAGTTCTTC.

The chain employs TRBV5-1 and TRBJ1-3, with 9 positions matching TRBD1. This CDR3 is built from 16 residues. Looked up from germline, CDR1 is SGHRS and CDR2 is YFSETQ. V was clipped by 4 bases and J by 1 base; unmatched bases: 6. CDR3 sequence: CASSALGTGSGNTIYF. DNA of the CDR3: TGCGCCAGCAGCGCACTCGGGACAGGGTCTGGAAACACCATATATTTT.

This clonotype has only a few counts. The rearrangement joins TRBV25-1 to TRBJ1-5; D perhaps matches TRBD1 (5 bases). Germline V gene data show CDR1 as MGHDK and CDR2 as SYGVNS. V was cut by 1 base and J by 9 bases, with 10 bases left in between. This CDR3 has 13 amino acids. In DNA form, the CDR3 reads TGTGCCAGCAGTGAATTGGTAAGGGGGCCCCAGCATTTT. As protein: CASSELVRGPQHF.

The rearrangement joins TRBV29-1 to TRBJ1-2, with D maybe TRBD1 (6 bases). The V gene lost 6 bases and the J gene lost 2 bases, with 13 bases spanning the gap. The CDR3 consists of 13 residues. Germline lookup yields CDR1 SQVTM and CDR2 ANQGSEA. In DNA form, the CDR3 reads TGCAGCGTCGGGGGCAGGTTCAACTATGGCTACACCTTC. It encodes CSVGGRFNYGYTF.

This chain connects TRBV13 to TRBJ1-3; D ambiguous. This CDR3 comprises 12 residues. The germline gives CDR1 PRHDT, CDR2 FYEKMQ (reference sequence). Trimming shortened V by 3 bases and J by 9 bases, and 9 bases separated the two germline ends. CDR3 region: CASSFRLGTIYF. CDR3 nucleotide sequence: TGTGCCAGCAGCTTCCGTTTGGGCACCATATATTTT.

The rearrangement links TRBV18 to TRBJ1-1, with unresolved D. V lost 2 bases, J lost 7 bases, and 8 bases lay in between. The CDR3 contains 12 residues. Germline lookup yields CDR1 KGHSH and CDR2 LQKENI. The chain's CDR3 is CASSPDRIEAFF. In nucleotides, the CDR3 is TGTGCCAGCTCACCAGACCGGATTGAAGCTTTCTTT.

This chain joins TRBV5-1 and TRBJ2-1; 12 bases match TRBD2. CDR1 is SGHRS, CDR2 YFSETQ, per germline. This CDR3 has 14 amino acids. J was trimmed by 8 bases and V by 4 bases; bases with no gene match: 4. The chain's CDR3 is CASSPGTSGHEQFF. DNA of the CDR3: TGCGCCAGCAGCCCCGGGACTAGCGGGCATGAGCAGTTCTTC.

There are a few counts of this clonotype. The chain carries TRBV2 and TRBJ2-7, with D maybe TRBD1 (5 bases). V shed 9 bases and J shed 1 base, with 16 bases lying between them. The CDR3 is 14 amino acids. Germline CDR1 is SNHLY and CDR2 is FYNNEI. The DNA for the CDR3 is TGTGCCAGTAAACCCGGGCAGGGTTCCTACGAGCAGTACTTC. It specifies CASKPGQGSYEQYF.

This clonotype was seen only once. This chain connects TRBV29-1 to TRBJ2-2; D may match TRBD1 or TRBD2 (5 bases each). Germline V gene data show CDR1 as SQVTM and CDR2 as ANQGSEA. Trimming left V 6 bases short and J 1 base short, with 18 bases between. The CDR3 covers 16 residues. CDR3 in DNA: TGCAGCGTAGAGGGACCGAAACTCAGGAACACCGGGGAGCTGTTTTTT. It translates to CSVEGPKLRNTGELFF.

The CDR3 DNA reads TGTGCCAGCAGTCCCACCTATGGGGGGGAAAAGGAGCAGTTCTTC. Encoded protein: CASSPTYGGEKEQFF. The chain couples TRBV12-3 or TRBV12-4 to TRBJ2-1; 7 bases map to TRBD2. V shed 5 bases, J shed 10 bases, and the junction held 14 bases outside the gene matches. The CDR3 is made up of 15 amino acids.

This clonotype was counted many times. The genes are TRBV4-1 and TRBJ2-7, with no clear D. Germline V gives CDR1 MGHRA, CDR2 YSYEKL. The germline V and J ends were trimmed by 0 bases and 6 bases, with 9 bases remaining between them. CDR3 length equals 13 residues. Here the CDR3 reads CASSQDRWSEQYF. The CDR3 DNA reads TGCGCCAGCAGCCAAGATCGGTGGAGCGAGCAGTACTTC.

This clonotype was detected only once. The chain has TRBV7-6 and TRBJ2-7; the D gene is possibly TRBD2 (5 bases). Per the germline V gene, CDR1 is SGHVS and CDR2 is FNYEAQ. V gave up 5 bases and J gave up 1 base, with 15 bases separating them. CDR3 size: 15 residues. CDR3 sequence (DNA): TGTGCCAGCAGCCCTAGCCCGGCGTCGTCCTACGAGCAGTACTTC. It yields the protein CASSPSPASSYEQYF.